What follows are 25 T cell receptor beta chains derived from one specimen sequenced in a study of blood T cell repertoires in COVID-19. Assay: immunoSEQ multiplex PCR; the TCRdb copy retains only in-frame clones and omits some. The data hold about 100,000 clones, with roughly 92% observed a single time. The material sequenced was peripheral blood. The receptors were sampled from a man between 45 and 60 years old with active COVID-19.

The table lists this clone with a count of one. V usage is TRBV18 and J usage is TRBJ1-1, with a tentative D call TRBD1 (6 bases). CDR3 length: 14 amino acids. Looked up from germline, CDR1 is KGHSH and CDR2 is LQKENI. With 7 bases removed from V and 3 bases from J, the gap between germline ends came to 15 bases. This CDR3 reads CASLTGIEDTEAFF. In nucleotides, the CDR3 is TGTGCCAGCTTAACAGGGATAGAGGACACTGAAGCTTTCTTT.

The chain employs TRBV5-1 and TRBJ2-3, with a weak D call TRBD1 (6 bases). The CDR3 spans 16 residues. CDR1 and CDR2 (germline): SGHRS, YFSETQ. Trimming took 4 bases from V and 2 from J, leaving 17 bases between them. This chain's CDR3 is CASSEGIRTVTDTQYF. CDR3 nucleotides: TGCGCCAGCAGCGAGGGTATACGGACAGTCACAGATACGCAGTATTTT.

This chain links TRBV5-1 with TRBJ2-5; D is undetermined. With 1 base removed from V and 2 bases from J, the gap between germline ends came to 12 bases. Germline V CDR1 and CDR2: SGHRS, YFSETQ. The CDR3 runs to 15 residues. This CDR3 reads CASSLNPPGQETQYF. The CDR3 nucleotides read TGCGCCAGCAGCTTGAACCCCCCCGGGCAAGAGACCCAGTACTTC.

In its sample, this clone was seen a few times. J is TRBJ2-7 and V is TRBV10-1, with D hard to call. Trimming pared 3 bases from V and 6 bases from J, leaving 15 bases between. Germline CDR1 and CDR2: WNHNN and SYGVQD (reference sequence). This CDR3 comprises 14 residues. The CDR3 sequence: CASSEASAPGEQYF. For the CDR3, the DNA is TGCGCCAGCAGTGAAGCCTCTGCCCCAGGCGAGCAGTACTTC.

The rearrangement joins TRBV5-4 to TRBJ2-3; TRBD2 is a possible D gene (5 bases). V was clipped by 4 bases and J by 0 bases, with 9 bases between them. This CDR3 region has 14 residues. CDR1 is SGHNT and CDR2 is YYREEE in the germline V gene (reference sequence). In DNA, the CDR3 is TGTGCCAGCAGCCTGAGGACTAGCACAGATACGCAGTATTTT. It yields the protein CASSLRTSTDTQYF.

The chain uses TRBV9 and TRBJ2-1; D ambiguous. Germline assignment: CDR1 SGDLS and CDR2 YYNGEE. Between the trimmed V and J ends, which lost 0 bases and 5 bases, there was a span of 12 bases. This CDR3 is built from 15 residues. As DNA, the CDR3 is TGTGCCAGCAGCGTAGGAGGTAGTCCTGACAATGAGCAGTTCTTC. This gives the protein CASSVGGSPDNEQFF.

The V call is TRBV27, the J call TRBJ2-3; D ambiguous. Germline V CDR1 and CDR2: MNHEY, SMNVEV (reference sequence). The CDR3 loop spans 13 amino acids. Trimming shortened V by 3 bases and J by 2 bases, and 6 bases separated the two germline ends. The CDR3 spells CASSFADTDTQYF. CDR3 nucleotides: TGTGCCAGCAGTTTCGCAGACACAGATACGCAGTATTTT.

The chain recombines TRBV19 with TRBJ2-1; D gene unclear. The germline V and J ends were trimmed by 3 bases and 2 bases, with 11 bases remaining between them. Germline V lookup: CDR1 LNHDA, CDR2 SQIVND (reference sequence). The CDR3 extends over 15 amino acids. CDR3 sequence reads: CASSMWRPTYNEQFF. The CDR3 bases are TGTGCCAGTAGTATGTGGCGGCCCACCTACAATGAGCAGTTCTTC.

The chain uses TRBV7-8 and TRBJ2-1; 11 bases are shared with TRBD2. V lost 4 bases, J lost 10 bases, and 9 bases stayed unmatched. This CDR3 comprises 15 residues. The germline V gene has CDR1 SGHVS and CDR2 FQNEAQ. The CDR3: CASSSATSGRSEQFF. The CDR3 DNA reads as TGTGCCAGCAGCTCCGCCACTAGCGGGAGAAGCGAGCAGTTCTTC.

The J gene is TRBJ2-1, the V gene TRBV30; TRBD2 matches at 10 bases. V shed 2 bases, J shed 9 bases, and the junction held 4 bases outside the gene matches. The CDR3 has 13 residues. The germline V gene encodes CDR1 GTSNPN and CDR2 SVGIG (reference sequence). For the CDR3, the DNA is TGTGCCTGGAGTCCTAAGCGGGAGGGTGAGCAGTTCTTC. Residues: CAWSPKREGEQFF.

This clone was detected only a few times. The chain links TRBV4-1 to TRBJ2-7, with TRBD1 matching over 7 bases. Germline lookup yields CDR1 MGHRA and CDR2 YSYEKL. The V and J ends lost 4 bases and 4 bases, in that order; junction bases with no gene match: 7. The length of the CDR3 is 14 residues. The CDR3 DNA follows: TGCGCCAGCAGCCCTCAGACAGGGCGTTACGAGCAGTACTTC. It codes for CASSPQTGRYEQYF.

This clone has only a few counts. The V call is TRBV12-3 or TRBV12-4, the J call TRBJ2-3; no clear D. The CDR3 consists of 13 residues. V was shortened by 2 bases and J by 3 bases, with 6 bases between the two germline ends. In DNA form, the CDR3 reads TGTGCCAGCAGTTTACCGGGTACAGATACGCAGTATTTT. This gives the protein CASSLPGTDTQYF.

The rearrangement links TRBV6-5 to TRBJ2-1; 10 bases map to TRBD2. CDR3 length: 15 residues. Germline V lookup: CDR1 MNHEY, CDR2 SVGAGI. V gave up 7 bases and J gave up 2 bases; unmatched junction bases: 5. CDR3: CASTASGGPYNEQFF. The CDR3 DNA follows: TGTGCCAGCACGGCTAGCGGGGGCCCCTACAATGAGCAGTTCTTC.

The V gene is TRBV5-6, the J gene TRBJ2-7, with 8 positions matching TRBD1. The CDR3 totals 14 residues. V dropped 3 bases and J dropped 4; count of bases not matched to a gene: 6. Germline loops: CDR1 SGHDT, CDR2 YYEEEE. CDR3 residues: CASSSGQGLYEQYF. CDR3 DNA sequence: TGTGCCAGCAGCTCCGGACAGGGACTTTACGAGCAGTACTTC.

This clone showed up just once. V usage is TRBV20-1 and J usage is TRBJ1-1, with 8 bases lining up with TRBD1. Germline V gene data show CDR1 as DFQATT and CDR2 as SNEGSKA (reference sequence). The CDR3 consists of 15 residues. V lost 3 bases and J lost 1; bases outside the gene matches: 7. CDR3 DNA sequence: TGCAGTGCTAGTCCTCGGACAGGGAGGAACACTGAAGCTTTCTTT. Translation gives CSASPRTGRNTEAFF.

This chain links TRBV2 with TRBJ1-4; D remains ambiguous. CDR1 is SNHLY, CDR2 FYNNEI, per germline. CDR3 size: 15 residues. Deletions cut 6 bases from V and 7 bases from J, with 18 bases between. This CDR3 is CASRTLGGNSEKLFF. DNA for the CDR3: TGTGCCAGCAGGACCCTCGGCGGGAATAGTGAAAAACTGTTTTTT. Variable domain in full (rest from reference TRBV2 and TRBJ1-4): EPEVTQTPSHQVTQMGQEVILRCVPISNHLYFYWYRQILGQKVEFLVSFYNNEISEKSEIFDDQFSVERPDGSNFTLKIRSTKLEDSAMYFCASRTLGGNSEKLFFGSGTQLSVL.

This chain joins TRBV4-1 and TRBJ2-1; D perhaps matches TRBD2 (7 bases). Trimming cost V 3 bases and J 6 bases, with 21 bases left between them. This CDR3 region has 17 residues. Germline V CDR1 and CDR2: MGHRA, YSYEKL. The CDR3 sequence is CASSQIGGRASGNEQFF. CDR3 DNA: TGCGCCAGCAGCCAGATAGGGGGTCGGGCTAGCGGCAATGAGCAGTTCTTC.

The chain has TRBV28 and TRBJ1-5; D is uncertain. The CDR3 spans 15 residues. Germline loops: CDR1 MDHEN, CDR2 SYDVKM. V was trimmed by 4 bases and J by 4 bases, leaving 14 bases between them. CDR3 sequence reads: CASSSARRVNQPQHF. CDR3 nucleotide sequence: TGTGCCAGCAGTTCGGCTCGGCGGGTTAATCAGCCCCAGCATTTT.

The CDR3 loop is CASSVRQGDSGNTIYF. Written as DNA, the CDR3 is TGTGCCAGCAGCGTCCGACAGGGGGACTCTGGAAACACCATATATTTT. This chain links TRBV7-9 with TRBJ1-3; TRBD1 agrees at 9 bases. The CDR3 is 16 residues long. J gave up 0 bases and V 5 bases, and 5 bases lay outside the gene matches. Germline V lookup: CDR1 SEHNR, CDR2 FQNEAQ (reference sequence).

The chain employs TRBV2 and TRBJ1-6, with D hard to call. Trimming shortened V by 10 bases and J by 7 bases, and 17 bases separated the two germline ends. There are 14 residues in the CDR3. Germline CDR1 SNHLY, CDR2 FYNNEI. Here the CDR3 DNA reads TGTGCCACGACTATTGCGACAAGCAATTCACCCCTCCACTTT. Encoded protein: CATTIATSNSPLHF.

This sequence joins TRBV28 and TRBJ2-7; TRBD1 might be the D (6 bases). V was cut by 7 bases and J by 5 bases, with 15 bases left in between. Per germline, CDR1 MDHEN and CDR2 SYDVKM. The CDR3 is made up of 13 amino acids. CDR3 nucleotides: TGTGCCAGCACCAAGGCGGACAGCAACGAGCAGTACTTC. It translates to CASTKADSNEQYF.

The rearrangement links TRBV6-5 to TRBJ2-1; a possible D gene is TRBD1 (6 bases). Between the trimmed V and J ends, which lost 6 bases and 0 bases, there was a span of 12 bases. CDR1 MNHEY and CDR2 SVGAGI come from the germline V gene. The CDR3 is made up of 15 amino acids. CDR3 residues: CASRTDSSSYNEQFF. CDR3 DNA: TGTGCCAGCAGGACGGACAGCAGCTCCTACAATGAGCAGTTCTTC.

The chain links TRBV6-1 to TRBJ2-2; D might be TRBD2 (7 bases). The V end lost 0 bases, the J end lost 6 bases, and 11 bases lay between the germline ends. CDR3 size: 15 residues. From germline, CDR1 is MNHNS and CDR2 SASEGT. The CDR3 reads CASSEAGGRPGELFF. CDR3 coding DNA: TGTGCCAGCAGTGAAGCGGGGGGGCGCCCCGGGGAGCTGTTTTTT.

V gene TRBV11-1 combines with J gene TRBJ1-5; TRBD1 might be the D (5 bases). The CDR3 is made up of 14 amino acids. Germline CDR1 SGHAT, CDR2 FQDESV (reference sequence). Trimming left V 3 bases short and J 4 bases short, with 10 bases between. DNA of the CDR3: TGTGCCAGCAGCTTGGGGCAGGGAAATCAGCCCCAGCATTTT. Protein sequence: CASSLGQGNQPQHF.

The rearrangement uses TRBV5-1 and TRBJ1-1; D remains ambiguous. Looked up from germline, CDR1 is SGHRS and CDR2 is YFSETQ. The ends were cut back, 3 bases at V and 3 bases at J, with 6 bases in the middle. The CDR3 is 12 residues long. The DNA of the CDR3 is TGCGCCAGCAGCTCGCCAGACACTGAAGCTTTCTTT. Protein: CASSSPDTEAFF.